This T cell receptor beta chain comes out of a study of early T cells in non-severe SARS-CoV-2 infection. Attachment of unique molecular identifiers was made to individual cDNA molecules. TCRdb independently ran MiXCR on the 5' RACE reads; one entry per CDR3 protein. Here the sample spans 61,000 or so distinct CDR3 sequences, around 12% being singletons. CDR3 length: 15 amino acids. Germline values: CDR1 LNHDA, CDR2 SQIVND (reference sequence). V gave up 7 bases and J gave up 4 bases, with 19 bases separating them. Sequenced material: whole blood, taken at baseline. The TCR was taken from an adult who was a healthcare worker with PCR-confirmed SARS-CoV-2 infection or an uninfected control (not recorded which). The donor label of this sample is uncertain. This chain links TRBV19 with TRBJ2-5; D perhaps matches TRBD1 (6 bases). CDR3 in DNA: TGTGCCAGTAATCCCCAGGGGTCATTGTTAGAGACCCAGTACTTC. The encoded protein is CASNPQGSLLETQYF. The full variable domain, rest sourced from reference TRBV19 and TRBJ2-5, is DGGITQSPKYLFRKEGQNVTLSCEQNLNHDAMYWYRQDPGQGLRLIYYSQIVNDFQKGDIAEGYSVSREKKESFPLTVTSAQKNPTAFYLCASNPQGSLLETQYFGPGTRLLVL.